These 18 T cell receptor beta chains originate from one sample sequenced in a study of T-cell memory formation after mild COVID-19. TCRdb re-called the 5' RACE reads with MiXCR, one entry per CDR3 protein. Of approximately 150,000 distinct CDR3 sequences listed, over 6% are singletons. The sample comprised PBMCs or a T cell subset sorted from them (not recorded which). These receptors were obtained from an adult woman who had mild COVID-19 (a few samples of this study predate the infection). Cell type and time point are not known.

The V gene is TRBV5-1, the J gene TRBJ1-1; 10 nucleotides match TRBD1. With V trimmed by 0 bases and J by 1 base, 3 bases remained unmatched. The length of the CDR3 is 16 residues. Germline CDR1 reads SGHRS; CDR2 reads YFSETQ. The CDR3 loop is CASSLEGQGKNTEAFF. In nucleotides, the CDR3 is TGCGCCAGCAGCTTGGAGGGACAGGGGAAGAACACTGAAGCTTTCTTT.

This clonotype is labeled medium-sized. This chain uses TRBV6-5 with TRBJ1-1; the match to TRBD1 covers 7 bases. Germline CDR1 reads MNHEY; CDR2 reads SVGAGI. Trimming removed 6 bases from V and 5 bases from J; junction bases left unmatched: 6. The length of the CDR3 is 13 residues. The CDR3 loop reads CASRYQGGTEAFF. Written as DNA, the CDR3 is TGTGCCAGCAGATACCAGGGGGGGACTGAAGCTTTCTTT.

This sequence joins TRBV7-9 and TRBJ2-5; 12 bases agree with TRBD1. The CDR3 is 18 residues long. Trimming cost V 5 bases and J 4 bases; bases outside gene matches: 14. CDR1 is SEHNR and CDR2 is FQNEAQ in the germline V gene (reference sequence). CDR3 nucleotides: TGTGCCAGCAGCCCCCTACGGGACAGGGGGCATGCGAGAGAGACCCAGTACTTC. Protein sequence: CASSPLRDRGHARETQYF.

This chain links TRBV6-6 with TRBJ1-3, with TRBD1 matching over 10 bases. Germline CDR1 is MNHNY and CDR2 is SVGAGI (reference sequence). The CDR3 covers 17 residues. V lost 5 bases to trimming and J lost 0 bases; unmatched junction nucleotides: 7. CDR3 sequence reads: CASSLGTGASSGNTIYF. Written as DNA, the CDR3 is TGTGCCAGCAGTCTTGGGACAGGGGCTAGCTCTGGAAACACCATATATTTT.

This clonotype was observed many times. The chain couples TRBV7-8 to TRBJ2-7; D is undetermined. Trimming pared 6 bases from V and 2 bases from J, leaving 14 bases between. The germline V gene encodes CDR1 SGHVS and CDR2 FQNEAQ. The CDR3 extends over 14 amino acids. In DNA form, the CDR3 reads TGTGCCAGCAGACCCCCCTGGAAGCCCTACGAGCAGTACTTC. Residues: CASRPPWKPYEQYF.

This clonotype was detected ten times or more. The V gene is TRBV7-2, the J gene TRBJ2-3, with D uncertain. Germline lookup yields CDR1 SGHTA and CDR2 FQGNSA. There are 16 residues in the CDR3. Trimming took 1 base from V and 1 from J, leaving 12 bases between them. The CDR3 reads CASSLVPRGGTDTQYF. The CDR3 DNA reads TGTGCCAGCAGCTTAGTTCCCCGCGGCGGCACAGATACGCAGTATTTT.

CDR3 in DNA: TGTGCCAGCGATGGACCTACTAGCGGGGGGGGTGAGCAGTTCTTC. It codes for CASDGPTSGGGEQFF. This rearrangement joins TRBV2 to TRBJ2-1; 13 nucleotides match TRBD2. This CDR3 has 15 residues. The germline V gene encodes CDR1 SNHLY and CDR2 FYNNEI. After removal of 8 bases from V and 9 bases from J, the junction contained 10 bases not matched to a gene. The full variable domain, in which reference TRBV2 and TRBJ2-1 provide the parts outside the CDR3, is EPEVTQTPSHQVTQMGQEVILRCVPISNHLYFYWYRQILGQKVEFLVSFYNNEISEKSEIFDDQFSVERPDGSNFTLKIRSTKLEDSAMYFCASDGPTSGGGEQFFGPGTRLTVL.

V gene TRBV12-3 or TRBV12-4 combines with J gene TRBJ1-1; D gene ambiguous. V lost 5 bases and J 6 bases, leaving 13 bases between the germline ends. The length of the CDR3 is 13 residues. The CDR3 DNA follows: TGTGCCAGCAGTGCGAGGGATTTCGCTGAAGCTTTCTTT. Its protein is CASSARDFAEAFF.

This clonotype has ten or more counts. This chain joins TRBV24-1 and TRBJ2-5; perhaps D is TRBD1 or TRBD2 (5 bases each). Germline V gene sequence: CDR1 KGHDR, CDR2 SFDVKD. The CDR3 extends over 16 amino acids. With 0 bases removed from V and 4 bases from J, the gap between germline ends came to 14 bases. CDR3 nucleotide sequence: TGTGCCACCAGTGATTTGAGTCCTTCTGGGGGAGAGACCCAGTACTTC. It translates to CATSDLSPSGGETQYF.

This clonotype occurred a few times. The DNA for the CDR3 is TGCAGTGCTAGCTGGGGGAGCTCCTACAATGAGCAGTTCTTC. This encodes CSASWGSSYNEQFF. V usage is TRBV20-1 and J usage is TRBJ2-1; D is possibly TRBD1 or TRBD2 (5 bases each). This CDR3 contains 14 residues. V lost 3 bases, J lost 0 bases, and 9 bases lay in between. Germline loops: CDR1 DFQATT, CDR2 SNEGSKA (reference sequence).

This clonotype was observed a few times. The chain joins TRBV5-1 to TRBJ1-1, with no clear D. The CDR3 runs 13 residues. From germline, CDR1 is SGHRS and CDR2 YFSETQ. The germline V and J ends were trimmed by 7 bases and 0 bases, with 10 bases remaining between them. DNA for the CDR3: TGCGCCAGCGGCTGGGAAGTGAACACTGAAGCTTTCTTT. Translation: CASGWEVNTEAFF.

There are a few counts of this clonotype. This chain connects TRBV6-1 to TRBJ1-1; 7 bases agree with TRBD1. Germline-derived CDR1 and CDR2 are MNHNS and SASEGT. This CDR3 is 12 amino acids long. After removal of 6 bases from V and 7 bases from J, the junction contained 5 bases not matched to a gene. CDR3 bases: TGTGCCAGCAGCTGGGACAGATTTGAAGCTTTCTTT. Translation: CASSWDRFEAFF.

This clonotype was recorded a few times. This rearrangement joins TRBV12-3 or TRBV12-4 to TRBJ2-5, with 10 bases that match TRBD2. The ends lost 4 bases at V and 5 bases at J; junction bases unmatched: 10. The CDR3 has 16 residues. The DNA of the CDR3 is TGTGCCAGCAGTTGGGGGAGCGGGAGGGCAAGGGAGACCCAGTACTTC. Its protein product is CASSWGSGRARETQYF.

This clonotype was counted at least ten times. V usage is TRBV7-2 and J usage is TRBJ2-3; D remains unclear. The CDR3 is 14 residues long. CDR1 is SGHTA and CDR2 is FQGNSA in the germline V gene. Trimming left V 4 bases short and J 5 bases short, with 13 bases between. The CDR3 nucleotides read TGTGCCAGCAGCTCATACACCGTCGGAGATACGCAGTATTTT. Amino acid sequence: CASSSYTVGDTQYF.

Ten or more counts support this clonotype. The genes are TRBV18 and TRBJ1-1; TRBD1 aligns across 7 bases. The CDR3 loop spans 11 amino acids. Per the germline V gene, CDR1 is KGHSH and CDR2 is LQKENI. J was trimmed by 10 bases and V by 4 bases; bases with no gene match: 3. The CDR3 spells CASSQGQLAFF. CDR3 nucleotide sequence: TGTGCCAGCTCACAGGGACAGTTAGCTTTCTTT.

The rearrangement joins TRBV20-1 to TRBJ1-5; a possible D gene is TRBD1 (6 bases). This CDR3 region has 17 residues. The germline gives CDR1 DFQATT, CDR2 SNEGSKA (reference sequence). Trimming left V 2 bases short and J 0 bases short, with 17 bases between. CDR3 sequence: CSARKGGGALSNQPQHF. As DNA, the CDR3 is TGCAGTGCTAGAAAGGGGGGCGGGGCCCTTAGCAATCAGCCCCAGCATTTT.

This clonotype has a handful of counts. The rearrangement links TRBV6-5 to TRBJ1-5, with TRBD1 identical over 9 bases. V shed 6 bases and J 6 bases; nucleotides not matched to a gene: 6. Looked up from germline, CDR1 is MNHEY and CDR2 is SVGAGI. The CDR3 runs 14 residues. CDR3 bases: TGTGCCAGCAGACCAACAGGGGGCAGTCAGCCCCAGCATTTT. Its translation is CASRPTGGSQPQHF.

V is TRBV14 and J is TRBJ2-7; TRBD1 is a possible D gene (7 bases). V lost 3 bases to trimming and J lost 6 bases, with 21 bases between them. Germline CDR1 SGHDN, CDR2 FVKESK. The length of the CDR3 is 16 residues. The CDR3 DNA follows: TGTGCCAGCAGCCATCCCCCAGGGGGACTGCCCCTCGAGCAGTACGTC. It is translated as CASSHPPGGLPLEQYV.